The TCR beta chain described here comes from a study of Ad26.COV2.S vaccination and SARS-CoV-2 variants. The CDR3 covers 14 residues. Germline loops: CDR1 SGDLS, CDR2 YYNGEE. The trim removed 3 bases at V and 7 bases at J, leaving 3 bases unmatched. As for treatment: some 20 received Ad26.COV2.S at low or high dose, single or two shots; about 5 received placebo; per-sample allocation not given. Sampling took place 63 days after the first vaccine or placebo injection. Profiled with immunoSEQ multiplex PCR; TCRdb holds only in-frame clones, not every one. The data hold about 680,000 clones, with 70% to 90% observed a single time.

The source of this sequence is a person between 18 and 65 years old who received the Ad26.COV2.S COVID-19 vaccine or a placebo. The chain combines TRBV9 with TRBJ1-4; TRBD1 matches at 10 bases. Here the sequenced sample was peripheral blood, taken in a trial of Ad26.COV2.S vaccine versus placebo. The CDR3 loop reads CASSGGTGAEKLFF. The CDR3 bases are TGTGCCAGCAGCGGAGGGACAGGGGCTGAAAAACTGTTTTTT.